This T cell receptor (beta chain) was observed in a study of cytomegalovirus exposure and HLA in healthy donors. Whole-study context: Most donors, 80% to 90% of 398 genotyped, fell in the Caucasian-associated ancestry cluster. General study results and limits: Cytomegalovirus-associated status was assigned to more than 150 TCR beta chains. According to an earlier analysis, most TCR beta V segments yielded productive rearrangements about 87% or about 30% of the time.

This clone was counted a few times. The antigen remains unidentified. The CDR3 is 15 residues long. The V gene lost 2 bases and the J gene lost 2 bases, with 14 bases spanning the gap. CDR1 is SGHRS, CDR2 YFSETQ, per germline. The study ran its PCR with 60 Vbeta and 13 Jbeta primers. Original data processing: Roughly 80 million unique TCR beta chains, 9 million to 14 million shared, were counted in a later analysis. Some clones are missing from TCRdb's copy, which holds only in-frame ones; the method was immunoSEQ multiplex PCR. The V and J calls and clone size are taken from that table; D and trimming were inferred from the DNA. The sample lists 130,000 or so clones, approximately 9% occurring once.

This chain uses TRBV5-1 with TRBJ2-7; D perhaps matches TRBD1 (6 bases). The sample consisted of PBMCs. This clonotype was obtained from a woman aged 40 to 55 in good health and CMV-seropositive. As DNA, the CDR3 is TGCGCCAGCAGCTTAGACGGACAGCCCCCCTACGAGCAGTACTTC. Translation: CASSLDGQPPYEQYF.